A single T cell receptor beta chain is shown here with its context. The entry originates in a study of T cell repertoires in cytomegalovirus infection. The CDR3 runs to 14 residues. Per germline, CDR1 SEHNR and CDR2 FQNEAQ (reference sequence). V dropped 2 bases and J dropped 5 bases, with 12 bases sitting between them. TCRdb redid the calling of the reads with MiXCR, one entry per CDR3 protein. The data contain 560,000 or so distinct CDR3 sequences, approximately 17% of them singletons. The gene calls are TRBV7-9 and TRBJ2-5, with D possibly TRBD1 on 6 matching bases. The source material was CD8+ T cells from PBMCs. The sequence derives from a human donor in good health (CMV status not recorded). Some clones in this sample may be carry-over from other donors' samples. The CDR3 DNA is TGTGCCAGCAGCTTACAGGGGCAATGGGAGACCCAGTACTTC. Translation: CASSLQGQWETQYF.